Listed here are 25 T cell receptor beta chains from one sample, sequenced in a study of shared clonotypes between healthy human individuals. Repertoires were generated with immunoSEQ multiplex PCR, while TCRdb's copy carries only in-frame clones and drops some. Of around 2.5 million clones listed, more than 85% are singletons. Sequencing used naive CD4+ T cells from PBMCs. Noted subset: CD45RA+ positively selected. These receptors were collected from a man in his late teens or twenties in good health. Some clones in this sample may be carry-over from other donors' samples.

The chain couples TRBV4-1 to TRBJ2-3, with 13 bases aligning to TRBD2. CDR1 is MGHRA, CDR2 YSYEKL, per germline. The CDR3 spans 15 residues. V lost 8 bases and J lost 0; bases outside the gene matches: 2. The CDR3 DNA is TGCGCCAGCGGACTAGCGGGAGTTAGCACAGATACGCAGTATTTT. Its protein product is CASGLAGVSTDTQYF.

Only one count was recorded for this clone. The rearrangement uses TRBV21-1 and TRBJ2-4; TRBD1, as called in the table, went unchecked against the DNA. TRBV21-1 corresponds to a pseudogene. This CDR3 is built from 16 residues. Written as DNA, the CDR3 is TGTGCCAGCAGCAGGGCAAGAAACGATGGCAAAAACATTCAGTACTTC. As protein: CASSRARNDGKNIQYF.

The CDR3 is CASKMGGLYEQYF. The CDR3 nucleotides are TGTGCCAGCAAAATGGGGGGACTGTACGAGCAGTACTTC. The chain has TRBV6-1 and TRBJ2-7; possibly TRBD2 for D (6 bases). There are 13 residues in the CDR3. In germline, CDR1 is MNHNS, CDR2 SASEGT. Trimming stripped 7 bases from V and 4 bases from J, with 14 bases between.

V and J are TRBV6-5 and TRBJ2-7; D could derive from TRBD1 or TRBD2 (6 bases each). Per germline, CDR1 MNHEY and CDR2 SVGAGI. V lost 2 bases to trimming and J lost 3 bases, with 14 bases between them. The CDR3 totals 15 residues. The DNA for the CDR3 is TGTGCCAGCAGTTACCTAGGGGGGCTCTACTACGAGCAGTACTTC. As protein: CASSYLGGLYYEQYF.

The V gene is TRBV20-1, the J gene TRBJ1-1; 10 bases are shared with TRBD1. Germline V gene sequence: CDR1 DFQATT, CDR2 SNEGSKA (reference sequence). V was pared by 4 bases and J by 10 bases, with 3 bases of the junction left unmatched. CDR3 size: 11 residues. The CDR3 sequence: CSATRDRGAFF. The CDR3 coding sequence is TGCAGTGCTACCAGGGACAGGGGAGCTTTCTTT.

The chain is built from TRBV6-6 and TRBJ1-2; 9 positions match TRBD1. V gave up 6 bases and J gave up 5 bases; unmatched junction bases: 10. CDR1 MNHNY and CDR2 SVGAGI come from the germline V gene (reference sequence). This CDR3 is built from 15 residues. The CDR3 sequence: CASSLAGTGTYGYTF. The CDR3 DNA reads as TGTGCCAGCAGCCTGGCCGGGACAGGGACTTATGGCTACACCTTC.

The rearrangement links TRBV7-9 to TRBJ2-7; a weak D match, TRBD2 (5 bases). The germline V gene encodes CDR1 SEHNR and CDR2 FQNEAQ (reference sequence). The CDR3 sequence is 16 residues long. With 5 bases removed from V and 0 bases from J, the gap between germline ends came to 17 bases. CDR3 region: CASSAKAGRSSYEQYF. The CDR3 DNA reads as TGTGCCAGCAGCGCCAAGGCGGGCAGGAGCTCCTACGAGCAGTACTTC.

The V gene is TRBV10-3, the J gene TRBJ2-4; perhaps TRBD2 as D (6 bases). The V end was cut by 2 bases, the J end by 2 bases, with 19 bases between. Germline V gene data show CDR1 as ENHRY and CDR2 as SYGVKD. The CDR3 loop spans 18 amino acids. CDR3: CAISESPPEGLTKNIQYF. DNA for the CDR3: TGTGCCATCAGTGAGAGCCCGCCGGAGGGGCTTACCAAAAACATTCAGTACTTC.

This clone was detected only once. The chain links TRBV6-1 to TRBJ1-4; 7 nucleotides line up with TRBD1. The CDR3 is 16 residues long. CDR1 is MNHNS, CDR2 SASEGT, per germline. V shed 4 bases and J 6 bases; nucleotides not matched to a gene: 11. The CDR3 sequence: CASSGRQGQGYEKLFF. In nucleotides, the CDR3 is TGTGCCAGCAGTGGTCGACAGGGCCAGGGTTATGAAAAACTGTTTTTT.

CDR3 protein: CASSQDVTAGEKLFF. DNA of the CDR3: TGCGCCAGCAGCCAAGATGTCACAGCTGGGGAAAAACTGTTTTTT. The gene calls are TRBV4-1 and TRBJ1-4; D is uncertain. There are 15 residues in the CDR3. With 0 bases removed from V and 8 bases from J, the gap between germline ends came to 13 bases. Germline V gives CDR1 MGHRA, CDR2 YSYEKL.

The V gene is TRBV28, the J gene TRBJ1-6, with 8 bases identical to TRBD1. V dropped 6 bases and J dropped 7; count of bases not matched to a gene: 8. The germline gives CDR1 MDHEN, CDR2 SYDVKM. The CDR3 spans 15 residues. The CDR3 sequence: CASRGRQGQNSPLHF. The CDR3 DNA follows: TGTGCCAGCAGGGGACGACAGGGGCAAAATTCACCCCTCCACTTT.

V is TRBV5-1 and J is TRBJ2-3; tentative D call: TRBD2 (6 bases). V was trimmed by 0 bases and J by 2 bases, leaving 16 bases between them. The germline gives CDR1 SGHRS, CDR2 YFSETQ. The CDR3 is made up of 17 amino acids. The CDR3 sequence: CASSLARNSGSTDTQYF. CDR3 sequence (DNA): TGCGCCAGCAGCTTGGCCAGGAATAGCGGTTCCACAGATACGCAGTATTTT.

This clone occurred once. This chain joins TRBV7-9 and TRBJ2-1; maybe TRBD2 (5 bases). Germline-derived CDR1 and CDR2 are SEHNR and FQNEAQ (reference sequence). The CDR3 length is 13 residues. The V gene lost 6 bases and the J gene lost 10 bases, with 16 bases spanning the gap. CDR3 coding DNA: TGTGCCAGCAGTTCCGCCACCCCGGGGGAGCAGTTCTTC. It translates to CASSSATPGEQFF.

This rearrangement joins TRBV30 to TRBJ2-3; possible D gene TRBD1, 6 bases. Trimming cost V 2 bases and J 0 bases, with 12 bases left between them. The length of the CDR3 is 15 residues. Germline CDR1 is GTSNPN and CDR2 is SVGIG (reference sequence). CDR3 nucleotides: TGTGCCTGGAGTCCTTGGACAGAGAGCACAGATACGCAGTATTTT. Its protein product is CAWSPWTESTDTQYF.

J is TRBJ2-3 and V is TRBV30; 10 bases align to TRBD2. The J segment lost 8 bases and the V segment lost 2 bases, leaving 10 bases of the junction unmatched. Germline CDR1 GTSNPN, CDR2 SVGIG (reference sequence). The CDR3 totals 15 residues. For the CDR3, the DNA is TGTGCCTGGAGTCTCATTAGCGGGAGGACGGGTACGCAGTATTTT. Its translation is CAWSLISGRTGTQYF.

The rearrangement links TRBV5-1 to TRBJ2-7, with 7 nucleotides matching TRBD1. Unmatched junction bases numbered 14, after V lost 4 bases and J lost 4 bases. The CDR3 has 16 amino acids. Germline V gene lookup returns CDR1 SGHRS and CDR2 YFSETQ. The DNA of the CDR3 is TGCGCCAGCAGCCCAAGTGGGGACAGCCTGTTTTACGAGCAGTACTTC. Translating gives CASSPSGDSLFYEQYF.

The chain is built from TRBV14 and TRBJ1-2; TRBD1 matches at 10 bases. V was pared by 8 bases and J by 7 bases, with 7 bases of the junction left unmatched. This CDR3 spans 13 amino acids. CDR1 and CDR2 from the germline V gene are SGHDN and FVKESK. CDR3 loop: CASSGQGRSGYTF. The CDR3 DNA follows: TGTGCCAGCTCGGGACAGGGGCGCAGTGGCTACACCTTC.

The V call is TRBV6-4, the J call TRBJ2-2, with 8 nucleotides matching TRBD1. Germline V gene sequence: CDR1 MRHNA, CDR2 SNTAGT. Unmatched junction bases numbered 8, after V lost 6 bases and J lost 5 bases. The CDR3 consists of 15 residues. The CDR3 reads CASSSGGYGTGELFF. The CDR3, as DNA: TGTGCCAGCAGCTCAGGGGGCTATGGGACCGGGGAGCTGTTTTTT.

V gene TRBV27 combines with J gene TRBJ1-2; no definite D call. The CDR3 runs 13 residues. V was clipped by 3 bases and J by 4 bases, with 9 bases between them. Germline-derived CDR1 and CDR2 are MNHEY and SMNVEV (reference sequence). The CDR3 loop reads CASSFSQGYGYTF. The CDR3 DNA reads as TGTGCCAGCAGTTTCTCTCAAGGCTATGGCTACACCTTC.

V and J are TRBV7-2 and TRBJ2-7; D remains unclear. The germline V and J ends were trimmed by 2 bases and 0 bases, with 5 bases remaining between them. Germline CDR1 and CDR2: SGHTA and FQGNSA. This CDR3 has 13 residues. Written as DNA, the CDR3 is TGTGCCAGCAGCTTAAGATACTCCTACGAGCAGTACTTC. Its protein is CASSLRYSYEQYF. Combining the CDR3 with reference TRBV7-2 and TRBJ2-7 gives the whole variable domain GAGVSQSPSNKVTEKGKDVELRCDPISGHTALYWYRQSLGQGLEFLIYFQGNSAPDKSGLPSDRFSAERTGGSVSTLTIQRTQQEDSAVYLCASSLRYSYEQYFGPGTRLTVT.

The chain carries TRBV6-1 and TRBJ1-1; D may be TRBD1 (5 bases). CDR3 length: 14 residues. With 8 bases removed from V and 6 bases from J, the gap between germline ends came to 19 bases. In germline, CDR1 is MNHNS, CDR2 SASEGT. DNA for the CDR3: TGTGCCAGCCAATTCACAGGTAGCGCGGCTGAAGCTTTCTTT. This gives the protein CASQFTGSAAEAFF.

A few counts support this clone. This chain joins TRBV7-9 and TRBJ1-2; no clear D gene. V was shortened by 4 bases and J by 8 bases, with 8 bases between the two germline ends. The CDR3 runs to 11 residues. The V gene's germline CDR1 is SEHNR and CDR2 FQNEAQ (reference sequence). In DNA form, the CDR3 reads TGTGCCAGCAGCTCGGAGAGCGGCTACACCTTC. Protein sequence: CASSSESGYTF.

The J gene is TRBJ1-4, the V gene TRBV7-9; D might be TRBD1 (5 bases). The germline gives CDR1 SEHNR, CDR2 FQNEAQ (reference sequence). This CDR3 spans 14 amino acids. V lost 4 bases and J lost 6, with 12 bases in between. CDR3 in amino acids: CASSSGEGDEKLFF. The DNA for the CDR3 is TGTGCCAGCAGCTCGGGCGAAGGGGATGAAAAACTGTTTTTT.

The V call is TRBV6-5, the J call TRBJ2-7; no definite D call. The V end lost 0 bases, the J end lost 2 bases, and 8 bases lay between the germline ends. Germline V lookup: CDR1 MNHEY, CDR2 SVGAGI. This CDR3 has 14 amino acids. The DNA of the CDR3 is TGTGCCAGCAGTTACTCGGAGTTCCCCTACGAGCAGTACTTC. This encodes CASSYSEFPYEQYF.

The chain has TRBV11-2 and TRBJ2-7, with no clear D. Germline values: CDR1 SGHAT, CDR2 FQNNGV. This CDR3 contains 13 residues. Trimming removed 3 bases from V and 6 bases from J, with 12 bases in between. The CDR3 DNA is TGTGCCAGCAGCTTTGACGGGCCCGGCGAGCAGTACTTC. It codes for CASSFDGPGEQYF.